What follows are 8 T cell receptor beta chains derived from one specimen sequenced in a study of ipilimumab plus nivolumab after autologous stem cell transplantation. Sequencing used immunoSEQ multiplex PCR; TCRdb keeps in-frame clones, though not all of them. There are about 12,000 clones in the sample; roughly three quarters occur only once, and over 25% lies in the top ten. The specimen comprised PBMCs, sampled in a trial of ipilimumab plus nivolumab as post-transplant consolidation. Every receptor here comes from a male donor with diffuse large B-cell lymphoma.

The chain is built from TRBV7-2 and TRBJ2-7, with 12 nucleotides matching TRBD1. After removal of 1 base from V and 9 bases from J, the junction contained 4 bases not matched to a gene. This CDR3 spans 14 amino acids. Germline loops: CDR1 SGHTA, CDR2 FQGNSA. The DNA for the CDR3 is TGTGCCAGCAGCTTAGTGGGACAGGGGGCAGGGCAGTACTTC. Translated: CASSLVGQGAGQYF.

The CDR3 bases are TGCGCCAGCAGCCAAGTGGGGGGAGAAAAACTGTTTTTT. It encodes CASSQVGGEKLFF. The J gene is TRBJ1-4, the V gene TRBV4-1, with a possible D match to TRBD1 (5 bases). The CDR3 covers 13 residues. The germline V gene encodes CDR1 MGHRA and CDR2 YSYEKL. V was pared by 1 base and J by 8 bases, with 8 bases between.

The rearrangement joins TRBV11-2 to TRBJ2-4; D might be TRBD2 (6 bases). The germline gives CDR1 SGHAT, CDR2 FQNNGV. Trimming cost V 1 base and J 0 bases, with 13 bases left between them. The CDR3 length is 17 residues. The CDR3 loop reads CASSLGGGSLAKNIQYF. CDR3 DNA sequence: TGTGCCAGCAGCTTAGGTGGGGGGTCCCTAGCCAAAAACATTCAGTACTTC.

V gene TRBV10-1 combines with J gene TRBJ2-1; 10 nucleotides align to TRBD2. The CDR3 length is 15 residues. Germline trimming cut 7 bases from V and 7 bases from J; bases unmatched to any gene: 10. The germline V gene has CDR1 WNHNN and CDR2 SYGVQD (reference sequence). The CDR3 DNA is TGCGCCAGCATAATGAGCGGGGGGGCGGGGAATGAGCAGTTCTTC. It encodes CASIMSGGAGNEQFF.

With respect to this clone: At one boundary the junction diverges from the germline segment, which might be a read error. The chain couples TRBV7-9 to TRBJ2-1; 11 nucleotides align to TRBD2. CDR1 is SEHNR and CDR2 is FQNEAQ in the germline V gene (reference sequence). CDR3 length equals 16 residues. The CDR3 reads CASTLDLSGRDNEQFF. The CDR3 DNA reads as TGTGCCAGCACCTTAGACCTTAGCGGGAGGGACAATGAGCAGTTCTTC.

The rearrangement links TRBV19 to TRBJ2-3; 12 bases are shared with TRBD1. The CDR3 extends over 17 amino acids. V lost 2 bases, J lost 6 bases, and 9 bases stayed unmatched. Germline CDR1 reads LNHDA; CDR2 reads SQIVND (reference sequence). CDR3 region: CASSIQGQGAYEDTQYF. CDR3 bases: TGTGCCAGTAGTATACAGGGACAGGGGGCTTATGAGGATACGCAGTATTTT.

CDR3 in DNA: TGTGCCAGCAGTAGTGCCGGACAGGGGGGGCAGCCCCAGCATTTT. This sequence encodes CASSSAGQGGQPQHF. The chain joins TRBV6-5 to TRBJ1-5; 10 nucleotides line up with TRBD1. Germline CDR1 reads MNHEY; CDR2 reads SVGAGI. The CDR3 contains 15 residues. With 5 bases clipped from V and 7 bases from J, the junction kept 8 bases outside the gene matches.

This clone was detected once. The rearrangement links TRBV5-6 to TRBJ1-6; D is possibly TRBD1 (5 bases). The V and J ends lost 3 bases and 7 bases respectively, with 14 bases between them. The CDR3 is 15 residues long. Per germline, CDR1 SGHDT and CDR2 YYEEEE. In DNA, the CDR3 is TGTGCCAGCAGCTCTGGACAAATACCCAATTCACCCCTCCACTTT. This translates into CASSSGQIPNSPLHF.